This TCR beta chain was identified in a study of blood T cell repertoires in COVID-19. Study summary: Samples representing acute and convalescent COVID-19 were sourced from the United States, Italy and Spain.

As processed by the authors: Cell counts per sample came from amplifying reference gene primers. TCRdb keeps only in-frame clones here, not all; method: immunoSEQ multiplex PCR. V and J calls and clone size are copied from that table; D and trimming were computed from the DNA. Of 250,000 to 350,000 clones detected, under 95% appear once; the ten largest clones hold about 18%. This CDR3 contains 15 residues. The V and J ends lost 3 bases and 3 bases respectively, with 16 bases between them. Germline CDR1 and CDR2: SGHRS and YFSETQ. The source is a woman in her 30s who had recovered from COVID-19. Sequencing used PBMCs or T cells enriched from blood (not recorded which). The rearrangement uses TRBV5-1 and TRBJ2-7; D is perhaps TRBD1 (5 bases). The CDR3 region has the DNA TGCGCCAGCAGCTCCCAAGGGCCAGGGAACTACGAGCAGTACTTC. Its protein is CASSSQGPGNYEQYF.